The clone carrying this T cell receptor (beta chain) was seen ten or more times. The sample is drawn from a study of T-cell reconstitution after alpha-beta-depleted transplantation in children. There are 13 residues in the CDR3. The ends were cut back, 6 bases at V and 1 base at J, with 10 bases in the middle. Germline CDR1 DFQATT, CDR2 SNEGSKA (reference sequence). Unique molecular identifiers featured in how the TCRbeta library was prepared. TCRdb itself ran the PCR reads through MiXCR, one entry per CDR3 protein. The sample includes about 170,000 distinct CDR3 sequences, roughly 10% seen only once; the top ten take 13%.

The sample here was PBMCs, taken before TCRalphabeta/CD19-depleted stem cell transplant. The sequence came from a boy younger than 10 with acute myeloid leukemia, due to receive a stem cell transplant. This chain links TRBV20-1 with TRBJ1-5, with D perhaps TRBD1 (5 bases). The CDR3 sequence: CSAVGGSNQPQHF. CDR3 sequence (DNA): TGCAGTGCCGTGGGGGGGAGCAATCAGCCCCAGCATTTT.